This T cell receptor beta chain was captured by sequencing in a study of chemoradiotherapy in HPV16-positive cancers. Turning to the study itself: A couple of HPV16-positive patients' cells yielded candidate HPV-specific clones and common motifs.

Concerning this clone: What it binds is unknown.

Repertoires were sampled repeatedly during chemoradiotherapy. The table came from immunoSEQ multiplex PCR; TCRdb's copy has only in-frame clones and leaves some out. This table holds 12,000 or so clones, less than 90% found once. Findings and limits, study-wide: Non-HPV-specific T cells did not expand in tumors during treatment, whereas candidate HPV-specific clones and E7-related motifs did. In HPV16-positive patients, HPV-responsive T-cell expansion tracked better recurrence-free survival.

The CDR3 runs to 14 residues. The V end was cut by 6 bases, the J end by 2 bases, with 13 bases between. CDR1 is SGHTA and CDR2 is FQGNSA in the germline V gene. The sequences come from blood, collected from a patient who underwent chemoradiotherapy. This chain links TRBV7-2 with TRBJ2-5, with D uncertain. The TCR was taken from a human donor with HPV-associated anogenital cancer. The CDR3 loop is CASSTDTSQETQYF. CDR3 nucleotide sequence: TGTGCCAGCAGTACTGACACCAGTCAAGAGACCCAGTACTTC.